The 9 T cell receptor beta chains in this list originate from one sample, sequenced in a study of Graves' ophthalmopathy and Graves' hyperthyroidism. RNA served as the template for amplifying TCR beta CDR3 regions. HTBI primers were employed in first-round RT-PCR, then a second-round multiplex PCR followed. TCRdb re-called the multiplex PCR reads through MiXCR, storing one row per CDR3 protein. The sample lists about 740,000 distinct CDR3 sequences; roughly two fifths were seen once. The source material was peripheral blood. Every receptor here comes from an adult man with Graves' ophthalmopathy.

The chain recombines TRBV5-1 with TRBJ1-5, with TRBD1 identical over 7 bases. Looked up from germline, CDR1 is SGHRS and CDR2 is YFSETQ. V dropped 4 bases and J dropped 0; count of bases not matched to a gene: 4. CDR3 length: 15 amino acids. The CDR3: CASSRGPYSNQPQHF. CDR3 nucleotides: TGCGCCAGCAGCAGGGGGCCCTATAGCAATCAGCCCCAGCATTTT.

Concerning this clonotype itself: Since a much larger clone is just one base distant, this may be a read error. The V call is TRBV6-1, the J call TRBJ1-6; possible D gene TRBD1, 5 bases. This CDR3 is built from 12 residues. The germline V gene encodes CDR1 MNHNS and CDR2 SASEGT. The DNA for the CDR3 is TGTGCCAGCAGTGAAGGGGGCCATTCTTGGCATTTT. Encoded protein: CASSEGGHSWHF.

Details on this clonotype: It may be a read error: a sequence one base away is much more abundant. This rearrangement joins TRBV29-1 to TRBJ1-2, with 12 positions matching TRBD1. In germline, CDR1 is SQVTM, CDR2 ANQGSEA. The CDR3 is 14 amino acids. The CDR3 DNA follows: TGCAGCGTTGAGTGGGACAGGGGGCCCTATGGCTGCACCTTC. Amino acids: CSVEWDRGPYGCTF.

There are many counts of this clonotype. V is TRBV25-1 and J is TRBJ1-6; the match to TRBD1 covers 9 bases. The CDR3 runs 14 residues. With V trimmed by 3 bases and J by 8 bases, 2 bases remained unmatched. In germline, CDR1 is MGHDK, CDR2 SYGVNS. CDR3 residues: CASSERTGDSPLHF. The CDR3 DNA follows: TGTGCCAGCAGTGAGCGGACAGGGGATTCACCCCTCCACTTT.

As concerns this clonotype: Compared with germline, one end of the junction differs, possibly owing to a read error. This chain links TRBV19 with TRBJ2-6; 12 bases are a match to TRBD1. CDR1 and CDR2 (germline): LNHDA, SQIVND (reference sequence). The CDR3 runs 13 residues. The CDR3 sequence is CASSGRDRGREAF. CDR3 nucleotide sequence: TGTGCCAGTAGCGGACGGGACAGGGGGCGTGAGGCTTTC.

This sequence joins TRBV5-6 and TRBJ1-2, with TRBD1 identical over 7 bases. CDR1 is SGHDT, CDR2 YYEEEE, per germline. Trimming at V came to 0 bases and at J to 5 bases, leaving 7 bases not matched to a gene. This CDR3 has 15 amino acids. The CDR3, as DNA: TGTGCCAGCAGCTTGGGACAGGGTTCCGAGTATGGCTACACCTTC. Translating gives CASSLGQGSEYGYTF.

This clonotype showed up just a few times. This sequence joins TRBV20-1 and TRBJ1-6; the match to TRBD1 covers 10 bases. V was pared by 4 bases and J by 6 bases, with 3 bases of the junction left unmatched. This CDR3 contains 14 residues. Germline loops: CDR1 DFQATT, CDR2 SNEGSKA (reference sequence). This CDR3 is CSAIDRGLNSPLHF. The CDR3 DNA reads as TGCAGTGCTATTGACAGGGGGCTTAATTCACCCCTCCACTTT.

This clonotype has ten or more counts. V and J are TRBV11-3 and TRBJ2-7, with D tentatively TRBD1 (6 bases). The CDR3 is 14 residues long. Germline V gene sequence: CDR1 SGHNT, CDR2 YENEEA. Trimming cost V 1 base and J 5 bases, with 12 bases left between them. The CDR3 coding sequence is TGTGCCAGCAGCTTAGGGCAGGGGCGAAACGAGCAGTACTTC. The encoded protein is CASSLGQGRNEQYF.

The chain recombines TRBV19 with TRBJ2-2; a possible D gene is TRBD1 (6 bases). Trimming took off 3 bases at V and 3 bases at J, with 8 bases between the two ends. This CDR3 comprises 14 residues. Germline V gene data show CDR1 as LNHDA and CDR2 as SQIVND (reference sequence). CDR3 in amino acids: CASSMGADTGELFF. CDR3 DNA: TGTGCCAGTAGTATGGGGGCGGACACCGGGGAGCTGTTTTTT.